The rows below give T cell receptor beta chains drawn from one sample of a study of prognosis after radiotherapy for stage I lung cancer. TCRdb re-called the multiplex PCR reads through MiXCR, storing one row per CDR3 protein. The sample yields just over 30,000 distinct CDR3 sequences, around 32% seen once. The sequenced sample was PBMCs, obtained before or after stereotactic body radiation therapy (not recorded which). The source of these receptors is a donor of 50 years or more with non-small cell lung cancer. The CDR3 runs from the conserved cysteine through the conserved F or W. Each record gives: J gene, V gene, clone size, D gene, CDR3 DNA, CDR3 protein. A D gene is named only where the DNA matches it firmly. Part of the rows lack a size; the others show once, few, many or a class for expanded clones.

j_gene: TRBJ2-1; v_gene: TRBV7-3; abundance: many; d_gene: TRBD2; CDR3nt: TGTGCCAGCAGCTTGACTAGCGAGACCTACAATGAGCAGTTCTTC; CDR3aa: CASSLTSETYNEQFF
j_gene: TRBJ2-3; v_gene: TRBV5-4; abundance: many; d_gene: TRBD1; CDR3nt: TGTGCCAGCAGCCGTAGACAGGGACCCACAGATACGCAGTATTTT; CDR3aa: CASSRRQGPTDTQYF
j_gene: TRBJ2-5; v_gene: TRBV5-1; abundance: many; d_gene: NA; CDR3nt: TGCGCCAGCAGCTTGTTGGGAGAGACCCAGTACTTC; CDR3aa: CASSLLGETQYF
j_gene: TRBJ1-6; v_gene: TRBV2; abundance: many; d_gene: NA; CDR3nt: TGTGCCAGCAGCTTCGACAGGCCTAATAATTCACCCCTCCACTTT; CDR3aa: CASSFDRPNNSPLHF
j_gene: TRBJ2-2; v_gene: TRBV12-3/TRBV12-4; abundance: NA; d_gene: TRBD2; CDR3nt: TGTGCCAGCAGTTTCGGACTAGCGGTCCTTACCGGGGAGCTGTTTTTT; CDR3aa: CASSFGLAVLTGELFF
j_gene: TRBJ2-5; v_gene: TRBV28; abundance: many; d_gene: TRBD1; CDR3nt: TGTGCCAGCAGTTCTCCGGGACAGGGTACCGAGACCCAGTACTTC; CDR3aa: CASSSPGQGTETQYF
j_gene: TRBJ1-4; v_gene: TRBV30; abundance: few; d_gene: NA; CDR3nt: TGTGCCTGGAGTGTTAATTGGCCCGAGGGACCCGAATTTGAAAAACTGTTTTTT; CDR3aa: CAWSVNWPEGPEFEKLFF
j_gene: TRBJ2-6; v_gene: TRBV12-3/TRBV12-4; abundance: many; d_gene: NA; CDR3nt: TGTGCCAGCAGTTTAGGGTCAACCGGCTCTGGGGCCAACGTCCTGACTTTC; CDR3aa: CASSLGSTGSGANVLTF
j_gene: TRBJ2-7; v_gene: TRBV30; abundance: many; d_gene: TRBD1; CDR3nt: TGTGCCTGGAGGTCCGAAAGGACAGGCTACGAGCAGTACTTC; CDR3aa: CAWRSERTGYEQYF
j_gene: TRBJ1-2; v_gene: TRBV12-3/TRBV12-4; abundance: NA; d_gene: NA; CDR3nt: TGTGCCAGCAGAGCTGTGGGGTGTGGCTACACCTTC; CDR3aa: CASRAVGCGYTF
j_gene: TRBJ1-1; v_gene: TRBV9; abundance: many; d_gene: NA; CDR3nt: TGTGCCAGCAGCGTAGGGTACGAGTACGAAGCTTTCTTT; CDR3aa: CASSVGYEYEAFF
j_gene: TRBJ2-5; v_gene: TRBV28; abundance: once; d_gene: NA; CDR3nt: TGTGCCAGCAGTTTTCCCCCCGTAAGTTGGCGAGAGACCCAGTACTTC; CDR3aa: CASSFPPVSWRETQYF
j_gene: TRBJ2-7; v_gene: TRBV5-1; abundance: NA; d_gene: NA; CDR3nt: TGCGCCAGCAGCTTGTCAGGGGACGAGCAGTACTTC; CDR3aa: CASSLSGDEQYF
j_gene: TRBJ2-5; v_gene: TRBV20-1; abundance: many; d_gene: NA; CDR3nt: TGCAGTGCTAGGATTTCAGGGCAGCAAGAGACCCAGTACTTC; CDR3aa: CSARISGQQETQYF
j_gene: TRBJ2-7; v_gene: TRBV27; abundance: many; d_gene: TRBD1; CDR3nt: TGTGCCAGCAGTCCCGGGACAGGGTACTACGAGCAGTACTTC; CDR3aa: CASSPGTGYYEQYF
j_gene: TRBJ2-5; v_gene: TRBV6-1; abundance: once; d_gene: TRBD1; CDR3nt: TGTGCCAGCAGCCGCGGCACCGGGACAGGGTGCCTCGAGACCCAGTACTTC; CDR3aa: CASSRGTGTGCLETQYF
j_gene: TRBJ2-2; v_gene: TRBV5-1; abundance: many; d_gene: TRBD2; CDR3nt: TGCGCCAGCACCCTGGGACTAGCGGGAGGATCGCCGACCGGGGAGCTGTTTTTT; CDR3aa: CASTLGLAGGSPTGELFF
j_gene: TRBJ2-5; v_gene: TRBV4-1; abundance: few; d_gene: NA; CDR3nt: TGCGCCAGCAGCCAAGATCCAGGGAAATCAGAGACCCAGTACTTC; CDR3aa: CASSQDPGKSETQYF
j_gene: TRBJ2-7; v_gene: TRBV12-3/TRBV12-4; abundance: many; d_gene: NA; CDR3nt: TGTGCCAGCAGTTTCAGGTCCCTCTCCTACGAGCAGTACTTC; CDR3aa: CASSFRSLSYEQYF
j_gene: TRBJ2-3; v_gene: TRBV11-2; abundance: many; d_gene: NA; CDR3nt: TGTGCCAGCAGCACGGGACTCCTGGAGTATTTT; CDR3aa: CASSTGLLEYF
j_gene: TRBJ2-7; v_gene: TRBV7-8; abundance: NA; d_gene: NA; CDR3nt: TGTGCCAGTAGCCCTCGTCAGGCTACGAGCTCCCACGAGCAGTACTTC; CDR3aa: CASSPRQATSSHEQYF
j_gene: TRBJ1-1; v_gene: TRBV9; abundance: many; d_gene: TRBD1; CDR3nt: TGTGCCAGCAGCCTTTATGGGGACAGGGGCGCGTACACTGAAGCTTTCTTT; CDR3aa: CASSLYGDRGAYTEAFF
j_gene: TRBJ1-2; v_gene: TRBV10-1; abundance: once; d_gene: NA; CDR3nt: TGCGCCAGCAGTGAAGAGGGTATCGACTATGGCTACACCTTC; CDR3aa: CASSEEGIDYGYTF
j_gene: TRBJ2-7; v_gene: TRBV18; abundance: many; d_gene: NA; CDR3nt: TGTGCCAGCTCACACCGGGACCCCCAGGAGCAGTACTTC; CDR3aa: CASSHRDPQEQYF
j_gene: TRBJ2-2; v_gene: TRBV19; abundance: many; d_gene: TRBD1; CDR3nt: TGTGCCAGTAGTATCGGGACAGGGGGAACCGGGGAGCTGTTTTTT; CDR3aa: CASSIGTGGTGELFF
j_gene: TRBJ1-4; v_gene: TRBV4-2; abundance: NA; d_gene: NA; CDR3nt: TGTGCCAACAGCCAAGATGGTATGGTTAATGAAAAACTGTTTTTT; CDR3aa: CANSQDGMVNEKLFF
j_gene: TRBJ2-3; v_gene: TRBV5-1; abundance: NA; d_gene: NA; CDR3nt: TGCGCCAGCAGCTTGGAACAACTAGTGCGCACAGATACGCAGTATTTT; CDR3aa: CASSLEQLVRTDTQYF
j_gene: TRBJ2-7; v_gene: TRBV6-5; abundance: many; d_gene: NA; CDR3nt: TGTGCCAGCAGTTACTCGTTTTTGGTTGGGGTCGACGAGCAGTACTTC; CDR3aa: CASSYSFLVGVDEQYF
j_gene: TRBJ2-7; v_gene: TRBV20-1; abundance: many; d_gene: NA; CDR3nt: TGCAGTGCTAGAGATCGGGCTAACCAATACGAGCAGTACTTC; CDR3aa: CSARDRANQYEQYF
j_gene: TRBJ1-2; v_gene: TRBV5-1; abundance: NA; d_gene: TRBD1; CDR3nt: TGCGCCAGCAGCGCGGGACAGGGAAGGGATGGCTACACCTTC; CDR3aa: CASSAGQGRDGYTF
j_gene: TRBJ1-2; v_gene: TRBV2; abundance: NA; d_gene: NA; CDR3nt: TGTGCCACCCGGGGGAACTACTATGGCTACAAATTC; CDR3aa: CATRGNYYGYKF
j_gene: TRBJ2-2; v_gene: TRBV12-3/TRBV12-4; abundance: NA; d_gene: TRBD1; CDR3nt: TGTGCCAGCAGCAGCCCTCAGGACAGGCTGACCGGGGAGCTGTTTTTT; CDR3aa: CASSSPQDRLTGELFF
j_gene: TRBJ2-2; v_gene: TRBV25-1; abundance: many; d_gene: NA; CDR3nt: TGTGCCAGCAGTGAATTCGGGGCAGGGCGCACCGGGGAGCTGTTTTTT; CDR3aa: CASSEFGAGRTGELFF
j_gene: TRBJ2-1; v_gene: TRBV12-3/TRBV12-4; abundance: NA; d_gene: NA; CDR3nt: TGTGCCAGCAGTCCTCTCGGGCGGGGTATCTCCTACAATGAGCAGTTCTTC; CDR3aa: CASSPLGRGISYNEQFF
j_gene: TRBJ1-6; v_gene: TRBV9; abundance: many; d_gene: NA; CDR3nt: TGTGCCAGCAGCCTCAATAGTCCAGGGGATTCGACCCTCCACTTT; CDR3aa: CASSLNSPGDSTLHF